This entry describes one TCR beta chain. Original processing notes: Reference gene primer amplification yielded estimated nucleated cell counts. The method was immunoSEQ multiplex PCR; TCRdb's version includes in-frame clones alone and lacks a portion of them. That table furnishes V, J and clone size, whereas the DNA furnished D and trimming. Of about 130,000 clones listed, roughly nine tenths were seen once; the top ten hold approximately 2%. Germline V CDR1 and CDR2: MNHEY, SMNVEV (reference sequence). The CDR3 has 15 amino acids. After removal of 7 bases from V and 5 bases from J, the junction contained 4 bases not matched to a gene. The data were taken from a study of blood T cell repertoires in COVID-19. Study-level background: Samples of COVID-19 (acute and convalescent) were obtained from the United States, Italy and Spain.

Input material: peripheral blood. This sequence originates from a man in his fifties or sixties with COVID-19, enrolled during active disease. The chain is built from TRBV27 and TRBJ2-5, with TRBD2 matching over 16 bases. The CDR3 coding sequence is TGTGCCAGCATGGGACTAGCGGGGGGGGAGGAGACCCAGTACTTC. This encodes CASMGLAGGEETQYF.